This TCR beta chain was recovered during a study of T cell responses to AZD1222 COVID-19 vaccine. This clone was observed a handful of times. The CDR3 extends over 15 amino acids. The V end was cut by 0 bases, the J end by 10 bases, with 15 bases between. The V gene's germline CDR1 is SNHLY and CDR2 FYNNEI. This table comes from immunoSEQ multiplex PCR, and its TCRdb copy is limited to in-frame clones, with some not included. The sample contains tens of thousands of clones, under 95% of which appear only once. The source material was peripheral blood, sampled on day 0 of MenACWY control vaccination. The TCR comes from an adult in good health. The chain uses TRBV2 and TRBJ1-4; perhaps TRBD1 as D (5 bases). In DNA form, the CDR3 reads TGTGCCAGCAGTGAAGCGCGCAGGGTTGGTGCAAAACTGTTTTTT. It specifies CASSEARRVGAKLFF.